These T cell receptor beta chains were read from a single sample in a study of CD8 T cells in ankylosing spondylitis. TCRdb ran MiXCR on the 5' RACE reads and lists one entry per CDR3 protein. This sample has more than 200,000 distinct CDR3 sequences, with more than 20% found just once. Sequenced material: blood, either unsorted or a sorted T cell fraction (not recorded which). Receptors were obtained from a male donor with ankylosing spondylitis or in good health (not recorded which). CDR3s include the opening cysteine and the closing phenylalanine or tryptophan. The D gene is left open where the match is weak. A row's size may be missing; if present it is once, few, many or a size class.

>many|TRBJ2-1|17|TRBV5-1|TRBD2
TGCGCCAGCAGCTTCGGACTAGCGGGGGCCTTCTACAATGAGCAGTTCTTC
CASSFGLAGAFYNEQFF
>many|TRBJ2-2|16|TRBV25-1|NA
TGTGCCAGCAGTGAATTTAGGGCGGCGAACACCGGGGAGCTGTTTTTT
CASSEFRAANTGELFF
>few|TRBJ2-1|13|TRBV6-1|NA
TGTGCCAGCAGCCACGGGCCGTTATTTGAGCAGTTCTTC
CASSHGPLFEQFF
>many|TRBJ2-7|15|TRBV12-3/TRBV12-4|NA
TGTGCCAGCAGTTTAGCCCTAAGCTCCAGGGGAAAGCAGTACTTC
CASSLALSSRGKQYF
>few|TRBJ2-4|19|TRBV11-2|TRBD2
TGTGCCAGCAGCTTGGTGACTAGCGGGGGGAGTCTAGCCAAAAACATTCAGTACTTC
CASSLVTSGGSLAKNIQYF
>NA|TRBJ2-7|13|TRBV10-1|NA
TGCGCCAGCAGTGACGCCGGGAACCACGAGCAGTACTTC
CASSDAGNHEQYF
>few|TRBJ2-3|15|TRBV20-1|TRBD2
TGCAGTGCGCCACGGGCCGGGGGGGGCACAGATACGCAGTATTTT
CSAPRAGGGTDTQYF
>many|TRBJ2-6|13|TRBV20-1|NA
TGCAGTGCTACCAGGGTTAGGGCCAACGTCCTGACTTTC
CSATRVRANVLTF
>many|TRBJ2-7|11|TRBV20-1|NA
TGCAGTGCTAGAGGAGGTAGCGAGCAGTACTTC
CSARGGSEQYF
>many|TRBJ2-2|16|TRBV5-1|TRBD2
TGCGCCAGCAGCTTGGAAGGCGGGGGTTACACCGGGGAGCTGTTTTTT
CASSLEGGGYTGELFF
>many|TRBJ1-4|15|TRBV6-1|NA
TGTGCCAGCAGTGACGTCCGGGTCGACGATGAAAAACTGTTTTTT
CASSDVRVDDEKLFF
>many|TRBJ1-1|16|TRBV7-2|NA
TGTGCCAGCAGCCCCTCCGTAGGTGGGGCATACACTGAAGCTTTCTTT
CASSPSVGGAYTEAFF
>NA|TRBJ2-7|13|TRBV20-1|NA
TGCAGTGCTAGGGACAAGAGCTCCTACGAGCAGTACTTC
CSARDKSSYEQYF
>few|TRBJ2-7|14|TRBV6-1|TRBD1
TGTGCCAGCAGGCCGAACCGGGACAGCTACGAGCAGTACTTC
CASRPNRDSYEQYF
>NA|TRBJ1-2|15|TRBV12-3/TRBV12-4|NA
TGTGCCAGCAGTTTAGGCGCAGGACCGACCTATGGCTACACCTTC
CASSLGAGPTYGYTF
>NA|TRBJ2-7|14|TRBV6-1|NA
TGTGCCAGCGCCTACGTCTATGATCGGGGTGAGCAGTACTTC
CASAYVYDRGEQYF
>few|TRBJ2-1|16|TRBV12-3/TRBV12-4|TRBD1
TGTGCCAGCAGTGCAATAGGGACAGGGTTGGGCAATGAGCAGTTCTTC
CASSAIGTGLGNEQFF
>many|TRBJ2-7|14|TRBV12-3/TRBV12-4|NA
TGTGCCAGCATCCCGGGACTGCCTCCCTACGAGCAGTACTTC
CASIPGLPPYEQYF
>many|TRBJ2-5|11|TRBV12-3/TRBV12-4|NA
TGTGCCAGCAGTTTGTCACAGACCCAGTACTTC
CASSLSQTQYF
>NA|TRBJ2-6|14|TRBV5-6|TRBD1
TGTGCCAGCAGCCCCCGGGACAGGGTGTTGGTCCTGACTTTC
CASSPRDRVLVLTF
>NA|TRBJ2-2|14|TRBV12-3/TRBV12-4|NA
TGTGCCAGCAGTTCATCGGGGAGGACCGGGGAGCTGTTTTTT
CASSSSGRTGELFF
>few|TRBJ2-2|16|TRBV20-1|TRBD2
TGCAGTGCTAGGGGTGGCCCCCGGGGGGGCACCGGGGAGCTGTTTTTT
CSARGGPRGGTGELFF
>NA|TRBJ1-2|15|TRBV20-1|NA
TGCAGTGCTAGAGTAACGGGACAAAATAACTATGGCTACACCTTC
CSARVTGQNNYGYTF
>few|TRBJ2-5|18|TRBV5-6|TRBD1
TGTGCCAGCAGCTTGTTTTCAGGGGGCGGATCTGGGCGAGAGACCCAGTACTTC
CASSLFSGGGSGRETQYF
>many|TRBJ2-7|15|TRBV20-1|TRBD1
TGCAGTGCTAGCCCGAATGGACAGGGGAGGTACGAGCAGTACTTC
CSASPNGQGRYEQYF
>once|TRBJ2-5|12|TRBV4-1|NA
TGCGCCAGCAGCCAGGGCACGAAAACCCAGTACTTC
CASSQGTKTQYF
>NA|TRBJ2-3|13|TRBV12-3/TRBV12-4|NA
TGTGCCAGCAATAGGATACAGGGAGATACGCAGTATTTT
CASNRIQGDTQYF
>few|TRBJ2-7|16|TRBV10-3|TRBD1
TGTGCCATCAGTGAGACGAACGGACAGGGACCGCACGAGCAGTACTTC
CAISETNGQGPHEQYF
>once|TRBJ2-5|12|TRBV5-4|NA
TGTGCCAGCAGCTTGAATGCGGAGACCCAGTACTTC
CASSLNAETQYF
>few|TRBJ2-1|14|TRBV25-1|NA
TGTGCCAGCAGTGAAGTAATAGCGGTAATTGGGCAGTTCTTC
CASSEVIAVIGQFF
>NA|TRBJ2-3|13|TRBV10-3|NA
TGCGCCATCAGTGGGGGGTGGAGCTCTACGCAGTATTTT
CAISGGWSSTQYF
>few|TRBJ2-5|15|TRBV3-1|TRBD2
TGTGCCAGCTGGACTAGCGGGGCGTACCAAGAGACCCAGTACTTC
CASWTSGAYQETQYF
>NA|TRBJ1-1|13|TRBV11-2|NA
TGTGCCAGCAGCTTAGACCGGAAAGATGAAGCTTTCTTT
CASSLDRKDEAFF
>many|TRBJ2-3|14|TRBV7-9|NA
TGTGCCAGCAGCTTACCCCAAGCGACAGATACGCAGTATTTT
CASSLPQATDTQYF
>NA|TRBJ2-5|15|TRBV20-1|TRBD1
TGCAGTGCTAGAGATCGAATCAGGGGGCTGGAGACCCAGTACTTC
CSARDRIRGLETQYF
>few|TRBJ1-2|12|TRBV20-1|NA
TGCAGTGCTGGCTCGGAACTCTATGGCTACACCTTC
CSAGSELYGYTF